The 7 T cell receptor beta chains below were found in one sample sequenced in a study of OX40 agonist ivuxolimab in advanced cancers. TCRdb keeps only in-frame clones here, not all; method: immunoSEQ multiplex PCR. The top ten hold about 5% of the sample, which has about 71,000 clones, about 81% seen once. This specimen was CD4+ or CD8+ T cells sorted from blood, taken in a trial of the OX40 agonist ivuxolimab. These receptors all stem from an adult with an advanced solid tumor such as melanoma, head and neck, liver or kidney cancer.

Comment on this clone: The junction does not match germline at one end; this may be a read error. The CDR3 is CASREGTSNYNEQFF. The CDR3 bases are TGTGCCAGCAGAGAAGGGACTAGCAACTACAATGAGCAGTTCTTC. The gene calls are TRBV6-1 and TRBJ2-1; 9 nucleotides match TRBD2. The CDR3 spans 15 residues. CDR1 MNHNS and CDR2 SASEGT come from the germline V gene.

The chain employs TRBV7-4 and TRBJ2-6; no clear D. V lost 5 bases and J lost 5, with 22 bases in between. CDR3 length: 18 residues. Per the germline V gene, CDR1 is SGHVT and CDR2 is SQSDAQ. The CDR3 here is CASSASTSSQSRANVLTF. CDR3 DNA sequence: TGTGCCAGCAGCGCAAGCACCAGCTCACAAAGTCGGGCCAACGTCCTGACTTTC.

This chain's CDR3 is CASSQDNWNEQFF. CDR3 nucleotides: TGTGCCAGCAGCCAGGACAACTGGAATGAGCAGTTCTTC. The gene calls are TRBV7-2 and TRBJ2-1, with D maybe TRBD1 (5 bases). CDR1 is SGHTA and CDR2 is FQGNSA in the germline V gene. The length of the CDR3 is 13 residues. Trimming stripped 5 bases from V and 7 bases from J, with 12 bases between. The full variable domain, with the rest looked up from reference TRBV7-2 and TRBJ2-1, is GAGVSQSPSNKVTEKGKDVELRCDPISGHTALYWYRQSLGQGLEFLIYFQGNSAPDKSGLPSDRFSAERTGGSVSTLTIQRTQQEDSAVYLCASSQDNWNEQFFGPGTRLTVL.

The genes are TRBV2 and TRBJ1-1; TRBD1 might be the D (6 bases). This CDR3 has 21 residues. Germline CDR1 and CDR2: SNHLY and FYNNEI. The V end was cut by 3 bases, the J end by 3 bases, with 32 bases between. The CDR3 nucleotides read TGTGCCAGCAGTGACTTTTATGGTAACAGGGATGAAGAAAGTCGAGACACTGAAGCTTTCTTT. Its protein is CASSDFYGNRDEESRDTEAFF.

The chain's CDR3 is CASSSGQAHGYTF. DNA for the CDR3: TGTGCCAGCAGTTCGGGACAGGCCCATGGCTACACCTTC. J is TRBJ1-2 and V is TRBV28, with 8 bases matching TRBD1. Germline values: CDR1 MDHEN, CDR2 SYDVKM. The CDR3 has 13 amino acids. With V trimmed by 4 bases and J by 6 bases, 4 bases remained unmatched.

The chain couples TRBV7-2 to TRBJ2-7, with 8 positions matching TRBD2. V was pared by 6 bases and J by 5 bases, with 9 bases of the junction left unmatched. The germline gives CDR1 SGHTA, CDR2 FQGNSA. The CDR3 extends over 14 amino acids. The chain's CDR3 is CASRPPGTSNEQYF. The CDR3 DNA follows: TGTGCCAGCAGGCCCCCCGGGACTAGTAACGAGCAGTACTTC.

The V and J genes are TRBV5-1 and TRBJ2-5; weak D call: TRBD2 (6 bases). The DNA end lines up better with TRBJ2-7; the J call may be wrong. The CDR3 extends over 14 amino acids. Germline CDR1 is SGHRS and CDR2 is YFSETQ. The CDR3 protein is CASSLGGNSYEQYF. The CDR3 DNA follows: TGCGCCAGCAGCTTGGGCGGGAACTCCTACGAGCAGTACTTC.